A single sample gave rise to the 19 T cell receptor beta chains below, sequenced in a study of vaccination and CD4 T cells after COVID-19. Treatment specified: approximately 11-day PBMC culture with coronavirus spike peptide pools or control peptides (ViraFEST assay). These TCRs are of unknown antigen specificity. Sequenced with the Oncomine TCR Beta short-read assay was DNA taken from cultured CD4+ T cells. From the PCR reads, TCRdb called clonotypes with MiXCR, one entry per CDR3 protein. In the table there are over 8,000 distinct CDR3 sequences, around 23% of which are singletons. The material sequenced was cultured CD4+ T cells from blood. The receptors were sampled from a human donor with COVID-19.

V is TRBV4-2 and J is TRBJ2-3; 7 positions match TRBD1. V shed 0 bases and J 2 bases; nucleotides not matched to a gene: 8. This CDR3 comprises 17 residues. The germline V gene has CDR1 LGHNA and CDR2 YNFKEQ. CDR3 residues: CASSQERGQGPTDTQYF. CDR3 coding DNA: TGTGCCAGCAGCCAAGAAAGGGGGCAGGGACCCACAGATACGCAGTATTTT.

The rearrangement uses TRBV7-2 and TRBJ2-7; TRBD2 might be the D (5 bases). Germline V gives CDR1 SGHTA, CDR2 FQGNSA. There are 16 residues in the CDR3. V gave up 1 base and J gave up 6 bases, with 19 bases separating them. The CDR3 DNA follows: TGTGCCAGCAGCTTAGAGCCCCGGGGTTTGGGTATCGAGCAGTACTTC. Translated: CASSLEPRGLGIEQYF.

On this clonotype: Lacking the conserved final phenylalanine or tryptophan, this CDR3 likely reflects a read error. V usage is TRBV6-1 and J usage is TRBJ2-7; 9 nucleotides match TRBD1. CDR1 and CDR2 (germline): MNHNS, SASEGT. The V segment lost 3 bases and the J segment 4 bases; nucleotides outside the gene matches: 7. The CDR3 is made up of 15 amino acids. CDR3 amino acids: CASSDPGQGIYEQYL. CDR3 bases: TGTGCCAGCAGTGACCCGGGACAGGGAATTTACGAGCAGTACCTC.

In this sample, this clonotype is medium-sized. V gene TRBV6-1 combines with J gene TRBJ2-5; 8 bases fit TRBD1. The J segment lost 2 bases and the V segment lost 5 bases, leaving 10 bases of the junction unmatched. The CDR3 contains 16 residues. Germline loops: CDR1 MNHNS, CDR2 SASEGT. The CDR3 sequence: CASSSGQGRKQETQYF. CDR3 nucleotide sequence: TGTGCCAGCAGTAGTGGACAGGGTAGAAAGCAAGAGACCCAGTACTTC.

The V gene is TRBV19, the J gene TRBJ1-2; perhaps TRBD1 as D (6 bases). Germline V gives CDR1 LNHDA, CDR2 SQIVND (reference sequence). Trimming stripped 3 bases from V and 3 bases from J, with 11 bases between. The CDR3 totals 14 residues. In DNA, the CDR3 is TGTGCCAGTAGTATTAGTGGGGGCGACTATGGCTACACCTTC. This sequence encodes CASSISGGDYGYTF. Together with reference TRBV19 and TRBJ1-2, the CDR3 gives the full variable domain: DGGITQSPKYLFRKEGQNVTLSCEQNLNHDAMYWYRQDPGQGLRLIYYSQIVNDFQKGDIAEGYSVSREKKESFPLTVTSAQKNPTAFYLCASSISGGDYGYTFGSGTRLTVV.

In the case of this clonotype: A much larger clone lies a single base off, so this may be a read error. The chain has TRBV6-2 or TRBV6-3 and TRBJ2-3, with D perhaps matching TRBD2 (6 bases). The CDR3 spans 14 residues. Germline CDR1 and CDR2: MNHEY and SVGEGT. This CDR3 is CAAGRGPSTDTRYF. CDR3 nucleotides: TGTGCGGCGGGGCGGGGACCTAGCACAGATACGCGGTATTTT.

This chain uses TRBV19 with TRBJ2-7, with D unresolved. Deletions cut 6 bases from V and 2 bases from J, with 11 bases between. The germline V gene has CDR1 LNHDA and CDR2 SQIVND (reference sequence). CDR3 size: 13 residues. DNA of the CDR3: TGTGCCAGTAGGGCTCAGTCCACCTACGAGCAGTACTTC. It yields the protein CASRAQSTYEQYF.

This clonotype was seen only a few times. V gene TRBV20-1 combines with J gene TRBJ2-1; D perhaps matches TRBD1 (6 bases). V was shortened by 3 bases and J by 3 bases, with 15 bases between the two germline ends. The CDR3 covers 15 residues. CDR1 is DFQATT, CDR2 SNEGSKA, per germline (reference sequence). The CDR3 is CSASYPGTLYNEQFF. CDR3 nucleotides: TGCAGTGCTAGTTATCCCGGGACACTCTACAATGAGCAGTTCTTC.

This rearrangement joins TRBV19 to TRBJ2-3, with 11 bases fitting TRBD2. Germline CDR1 is LNHDA and CDR2 is SQIVND (reference sequence). V was pared by 5 bases and J by 6 bases, with 7 bases of the junction left unmatched. The CDR3 extends over 15 amino acids. The CDR3 coding sequence is TGTGCCAGTAGTGTGGGGACTAGCGGCTCGGATACGCAGTATTTT. Its protein product is CASSVGTSGSDTQYF.

V gene TRBV11-3 combines with J gene TRBJ2-2; D is uncertain. This CDR3 contains 13 residues. V lost 3 bases and J lost 6, with 8 bases in between. Germline CDR1 and CDR2: SGHNT and YENEEA. The CDR3 here is CASSFSSSGELFF. CDR3 coding DNA: TGTGCCAGCAGCTTCAGCTCATCCGGGGAGCTGTTTTTT.

This clonotype has more than one count but fewer than ten. This chain links TRBV11-2 with TRBJ2-7; 11 bases are a match to TRBD2. Germline CDR1 SGHAT, CDR2 FQNNGV. J was trimmed by 0 bases and V by 6 bases; bases with no gene match: 4. This CDR3 is built from 15 residues. CDR3 nucleotides: TGTGCCAGCAGTCTTAGCGGGGGGGCCTCCTACGAGCAGTACTTC. This gives the protein CASSLSGGASYEQYF.

This rearrangement joins TRBV7-2 to TRBJ2-4; 12 nucleotides align to TRBD2. The V gene end was trimmed by 5 bases and the J gene end by 4 bases; junction bases not matched to a gene: 6. CDR1 and CDR2 (germline): SGHTA, FQGNSA. The CDR3 is 16 amino acids. The CDR3, as DNA: TGTGCCAGCAGCCGCGGACTAGCGGGGATAAAAAACATTCAGTACTTC. This gives the protein CASSRGLAGIKNIQYF.

This clonotype has just a few counts. In DNA, the CDR3 is TGTGCCAGCAGCGCAGTAAGGACAGGTTTTGGCTACACCTTC. Its translation is CASSAVRTGFGYTF. This chain uses TRBV7-2 with TRBJ1-2; 7 bases fit TRBD1. The junction had 10 bases not matched to a gene; V was cut back by 5 bases and J by 7 bases. The CDR3 contains 14 residues. Germline-derived CDR1 and CDR2 are SGHTA and FQGNSA.

By frequency in the sample, this clonotype is medium-sized. V and J are TRBV19 and TRBJ1-2, with D possibly matching TRBD1 (6 bases). CDR1 and CDR2 from the germline V gene are LNHDA and SQIVND (reference sequence). CDR3 length equals 13 residues. V lost 6 bases and J lost 4, with 12 bases in between. The CDR3 sequence: CASSTQDSYGYTF. In DNA form, the CDR3 reads TGTGCCAGTAGCACCCAGGACAGCTATGGCTACACCTTC.

This clonotype was seen a single time. The rearrangement links TRBV5-6 to TRBJ1-1, with no clear D. V was clipped by 0 bases and J by 1 base, with 13 bases between them. Germline loops: CDR1 SGHDT, CDR2 YYEEEE. The CDR3 runs 16 residues. In DNA, the CDR3 is TGTGCCAGCAGCTTGGACCATCTGATTTCGAACACTGAAGCTTTCTTT. The encoded protein is CASSLDHLISNTEAFF.

This chain joins TRBV19 and TRBJ1-4; D is unclear. The CDR3 loop spans 16 amino acids. The germline V gene encodes CDR1 LNHDA and CDR2 SQIVND (reference sequence). V was pared by 5 bases and J by 8 bases, with 21 bases between. The CDR3 loop reads CASSPNGGKKREKLFF. CDR3 DNA: TGTGCCAGTAGTCCCAACGGAGGTAAGAAGAGGGAAAAACTGTTTTTT.

The rearrangement uses TRBV20-1 and TRBJ1-1; TRBD1 matches 7 bases. This CDR3 has 16 residues. Germline V gene sequence: CDR1 DFQATT, CDR2 SNEGSKA (reference sequence). After removal of 0 bases from V and 0 bases from J, the junction contained 7 bases not matched to a gene. CDR3 DNA: TGCAGTGCTAGAGAGCAGACAGGGAACATGAACACTGAAGCTTTCTTT. Translated: CSAREQTGNMNTEAFF.

This clonotype was detected a few times. The gene calls are TRBV7-6 and TRBJ1-4; D is uncertain. Trimming took off 5 bases at V and 5 bases at J, with 21 bases between the two ends. Germline CDR1 and CDR2: SGHVS and FNYEAQ. The CDR3 runs to 17 residues. The CDR3 protein is CASSPTGMIRTNEKLFF. CDR3 bases: TGTGCCAGCAGCCCGACGGGGATGATCAGGACGAATGAAAAACTGTTTTTT.

Concerning this clonotype: The CDR3 does not close with the conserved phenylalanine or tryptophan, likely indicating a read error. V and J are TRBV6-2 or TRBV6-3 and TRBJ2-5; D is ambiguous. CDR3 length: 12 residues. Per the germline V gene, CDR1 is MNHEY and CDR2 is SVGEGT. Trimming took off 2 bases at V and 5 bases at J, with 6 bases between the two ends. The CDR3 is CASSYVRETQYL. CDR3 sequence (DNA): TGTGCCAGCAGTTACGTCAGGGAGACCCAGTACCTC.